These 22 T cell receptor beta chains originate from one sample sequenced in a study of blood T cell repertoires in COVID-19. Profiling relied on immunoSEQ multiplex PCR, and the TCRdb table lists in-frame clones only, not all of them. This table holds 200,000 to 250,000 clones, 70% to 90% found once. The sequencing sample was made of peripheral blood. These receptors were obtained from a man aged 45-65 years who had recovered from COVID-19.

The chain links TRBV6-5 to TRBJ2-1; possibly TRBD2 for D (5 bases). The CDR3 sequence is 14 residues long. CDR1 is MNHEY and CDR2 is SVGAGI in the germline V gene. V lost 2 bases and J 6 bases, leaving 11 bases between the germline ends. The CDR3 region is CASSYVTGSNEQFF. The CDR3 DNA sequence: TGTGCCAGCAGTTACGTTACGGGAAGCAATGAGCAGTTCTTC.

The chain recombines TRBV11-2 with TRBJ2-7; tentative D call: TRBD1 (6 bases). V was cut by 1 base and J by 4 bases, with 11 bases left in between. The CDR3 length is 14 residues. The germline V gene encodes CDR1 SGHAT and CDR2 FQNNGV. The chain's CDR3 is CASSLALDRYEQYF. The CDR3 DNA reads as TGTGCCAGCAGCTTAGCTCTTGACAGGTACGAGCAGTACTTC.

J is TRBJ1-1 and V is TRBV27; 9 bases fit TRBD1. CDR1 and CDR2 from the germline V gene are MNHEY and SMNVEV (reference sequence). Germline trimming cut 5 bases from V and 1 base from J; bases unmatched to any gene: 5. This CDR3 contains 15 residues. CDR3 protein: CASSPGQGRNTEAFF. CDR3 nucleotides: TGTGCCAGCAGTCCAGGACAGGGGAGGAACACTGAAGCTTTCTTT.

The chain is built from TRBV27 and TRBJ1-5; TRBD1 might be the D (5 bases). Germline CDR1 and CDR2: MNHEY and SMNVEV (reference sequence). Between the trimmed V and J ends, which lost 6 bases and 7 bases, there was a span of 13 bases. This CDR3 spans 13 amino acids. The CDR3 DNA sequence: TGTGCCAGCAGGCGGGGGGAAAACCAGCCCCAGCATTTT. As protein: CASRRGENQPQHF.

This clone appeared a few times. CDR3 sequence reads: CASSYSRVSNYGYTF. The CDR3, as DNA: TGTGCCAGCAGTTACTCCAGGGTTTCTAACTATGGCTACACCTTC. The chain uses TRBV6-6 and TRBJ1-2; D is perhaps TRBD1 (5 bases). The CDR3 runs 15 residues. Looked up from germline, CDR1 is MNHNY and CDR2 is SVGAGI (reference sequence). Trimming took off 0 bases at V and 0 bases at J, with 8 bases between the two ends.

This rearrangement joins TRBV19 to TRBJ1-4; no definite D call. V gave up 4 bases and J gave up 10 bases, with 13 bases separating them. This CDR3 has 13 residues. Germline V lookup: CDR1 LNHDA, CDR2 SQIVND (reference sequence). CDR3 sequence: CASSRERGGKLFF. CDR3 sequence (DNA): TGTGCCAGTAGTAGGGAGCGAGGAGGAAAACTGTTTTTT.

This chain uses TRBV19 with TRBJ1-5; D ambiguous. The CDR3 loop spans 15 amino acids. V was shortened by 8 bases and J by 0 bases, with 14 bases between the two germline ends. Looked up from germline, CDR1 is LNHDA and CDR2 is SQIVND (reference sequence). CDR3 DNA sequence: TGTGCCAGTTTATTACAGCTTAATAGCAATCAGCCCCAGCATTTT. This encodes CASLLQLNSNQPQHF.

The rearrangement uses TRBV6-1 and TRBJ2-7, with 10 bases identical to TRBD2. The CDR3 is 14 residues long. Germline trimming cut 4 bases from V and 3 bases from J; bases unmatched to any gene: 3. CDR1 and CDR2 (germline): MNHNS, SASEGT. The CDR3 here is CASSAAGGFYEQYF. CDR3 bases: TGTGCCAGCAGTGCAGCGGGAGGGTTCTACGAGCAGTACTTC.

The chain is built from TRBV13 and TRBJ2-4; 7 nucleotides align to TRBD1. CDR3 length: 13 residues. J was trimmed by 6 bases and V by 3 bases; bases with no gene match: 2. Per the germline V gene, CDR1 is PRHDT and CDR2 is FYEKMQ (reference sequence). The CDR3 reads CASSFGTVNIQYF. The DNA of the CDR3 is TGTGCCAGCAGCTTCGGGACAGTAAACATTCAGTACTTC.

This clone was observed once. DNA of the CDR3: TGCAGCTTCTCAACTAGCGGAAGGCAGTATTTT. Translating gives CSFSTSGRQYF. The chain links TRBV29-1 to TRBJ2-3, with 8 bases that match TRBD2. Germline lookup yields CDR1 SQVTM and CDR2 ANQGSEA. There are 11 residues in the CDR3. V was pared by 8 bases and J by 11 bases, with 9 bases of the junction left unmatched.

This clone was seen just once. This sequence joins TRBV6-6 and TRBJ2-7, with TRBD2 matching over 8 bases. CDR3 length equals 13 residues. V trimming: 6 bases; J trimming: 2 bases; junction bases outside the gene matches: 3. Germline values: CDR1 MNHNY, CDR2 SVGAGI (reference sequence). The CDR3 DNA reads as TGTGCCAGCAGGCCAGCGGGAGCCTACGAGCAGTACTTC. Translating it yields CASRPAGAYEQYF.

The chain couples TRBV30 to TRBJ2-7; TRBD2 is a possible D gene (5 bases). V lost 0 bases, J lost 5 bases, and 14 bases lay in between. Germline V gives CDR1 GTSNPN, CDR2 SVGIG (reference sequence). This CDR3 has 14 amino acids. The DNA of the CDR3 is TGTGCCTGGAGTGTTTCCGGGATCGTCAACGAGCAGTACTTC. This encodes CAWSVSGIVNEQYF.

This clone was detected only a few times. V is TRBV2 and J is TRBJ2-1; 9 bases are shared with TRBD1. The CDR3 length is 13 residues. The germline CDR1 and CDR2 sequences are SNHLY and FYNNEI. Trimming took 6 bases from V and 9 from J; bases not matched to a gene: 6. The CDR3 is CASREQGAGEQFF. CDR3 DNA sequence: TGTGCCAGCAGAGAACAGGGGGCTGGTGAGCAGTTCTTC.

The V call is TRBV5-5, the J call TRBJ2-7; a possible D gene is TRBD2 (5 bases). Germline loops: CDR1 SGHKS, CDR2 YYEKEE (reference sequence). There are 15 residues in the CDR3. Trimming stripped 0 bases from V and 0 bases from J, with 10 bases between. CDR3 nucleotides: TGTGCCAGCAGCTTGGGGACTCTGAGCTCCTACGAGCAGTACTTC. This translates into CASSLGTLSSYEQYF.

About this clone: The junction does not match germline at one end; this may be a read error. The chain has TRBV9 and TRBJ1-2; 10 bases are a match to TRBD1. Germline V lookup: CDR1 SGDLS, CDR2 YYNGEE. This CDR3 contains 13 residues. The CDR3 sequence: CASSLGTGDIFHF. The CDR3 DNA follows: TGTGCCAGCAGCCTAGGGACAGGGGACATATTTCACTTC.

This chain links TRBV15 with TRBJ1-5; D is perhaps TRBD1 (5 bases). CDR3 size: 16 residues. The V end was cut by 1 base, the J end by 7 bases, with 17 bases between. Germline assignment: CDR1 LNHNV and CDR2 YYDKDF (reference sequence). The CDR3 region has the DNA TGTGCCACCAGCAGAGGACCCCTTCGGGGGGGACAGCCCCAGCATTTT. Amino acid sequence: CATSRGPLRGGQPQHF.

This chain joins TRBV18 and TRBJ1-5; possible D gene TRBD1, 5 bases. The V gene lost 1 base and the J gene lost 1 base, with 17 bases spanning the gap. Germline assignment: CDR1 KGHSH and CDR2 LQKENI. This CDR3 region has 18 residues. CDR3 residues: CASSPRGRGDGSNQPQHF. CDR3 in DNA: TGTGCCAGCTCACCACGGGGACGGGGGGATGGAAGCAATCAGCCCCAGCATTTT.

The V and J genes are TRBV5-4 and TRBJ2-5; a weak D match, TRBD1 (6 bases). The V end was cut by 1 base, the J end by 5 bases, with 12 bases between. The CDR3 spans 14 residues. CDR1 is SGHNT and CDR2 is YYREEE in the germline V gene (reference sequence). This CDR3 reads CASSLRTAMETQYF. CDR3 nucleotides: TGTGCCAGCAGCTTGAGGACAGCTATGGAGACCCAGTACTTC.

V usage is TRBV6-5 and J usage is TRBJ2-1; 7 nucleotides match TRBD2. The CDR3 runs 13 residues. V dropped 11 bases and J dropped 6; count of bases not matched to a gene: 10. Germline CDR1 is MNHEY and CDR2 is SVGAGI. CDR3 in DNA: TGTGCCGTCTTGCGGGAGTCGGGCAATGAGCAGTTCTTC. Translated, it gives CAVLRESGNEQFF.

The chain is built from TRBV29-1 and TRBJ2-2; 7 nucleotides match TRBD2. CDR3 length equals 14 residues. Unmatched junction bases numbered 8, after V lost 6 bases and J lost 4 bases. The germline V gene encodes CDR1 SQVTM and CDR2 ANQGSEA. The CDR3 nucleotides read TGCAGCGTCCAAGGACTAGTAAGCACCGGGGAGCTGTTTTTT. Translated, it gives CSVQGLVSTGELFF.

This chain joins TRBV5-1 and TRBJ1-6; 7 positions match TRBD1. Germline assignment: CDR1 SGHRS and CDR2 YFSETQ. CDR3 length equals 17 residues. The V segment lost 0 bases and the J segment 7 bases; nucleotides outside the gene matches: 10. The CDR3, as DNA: TGCGCCAGCAGCTTGGGCCCCTCGGGGACAGTCAATTCACCCCTCCACTTT. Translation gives CASSLGPSGTVNSPLHF.

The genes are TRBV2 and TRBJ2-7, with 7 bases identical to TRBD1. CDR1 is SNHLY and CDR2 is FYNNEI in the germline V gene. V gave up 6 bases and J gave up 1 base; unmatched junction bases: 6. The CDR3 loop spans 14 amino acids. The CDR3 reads CASRGGAASYEQYF. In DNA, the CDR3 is TGTGCCAGCAGAGGGGGCGCCGCTTCCTACGAGCAGTACTTC.